The clone carrying this T cell receptor beta chain was seen many times. Its antigen is currently unknown. This sample was included in a study of identical twins. Study-wide points: Not following the same donors, the study drew its conclusions from cross-sectional statistical analysis.

V was cut by 7 bases and J by 0 bases, with 9 bases left in between. Germline CDR1 DFQATT, CDR2 SNEGSKA (reference sequence). The CDR3 consists of 13 residues. MiXCR, run by TCRdb on the 5' RACE reads, gives a single entry per CDR3 protein. The table lists 400,000 or so distinct CDR3 sequences, 9% of them singletons, with 7.5% to 9.5% in the top ten. This TCR was sampled from a woman between 50 and 59 years old in good health. What was sequenced was naive T cells sorted from blood. The V and J genes are TRBV20-1 and TRBJ2-2; no reliable D call. The CDR3 spells CSVGSTNTGELFF. CDR3 DNA: TGCAGTGTAGGAAGCACGAACACCGGGGAGCTGTTTTTT.